This passage covers 6 T cell receptor beta chains from one sample sequenced in a study of blood T cell repertoires in COVID-19. This table comes from immunoSEQ multiplex PCR, and its TCRdb copy is limited to in-frame clones, with some not included. The sample records under 85,000 clones, approximately 89% being singletons. The source material was peripheral blood. The source of these receptors is a man older than 75 with acute or convalescent COVID-19.

The rearrangement uses TRBV6-5 and TRBJ1-5, with D maybe TRBD1 (6 bases). V was trimmed by 4 bases and J by 5 bases, leaving 12 bases between them. The length of the CDR3 is 14 residues. Germline CDR1 and CDR2: MNHEY and SVGAGI. As DNA, the CDR3 is TGTGCCAGCAGTTCGATAAACAGGGATCAGCCCCAGCATTTT. Translation gives CASSSINRDQPQHF.

This chain connects TRBV6-2 or TRBV6-3 to TRBJ2-7, with a tentative D call TRBD1 (5 bases). Trimming shortened V by 2 bases and J by 3 bases, and 8 bases separated the two germline ends. The CDR3 spans 13 residues. Germline lookup yields CDR1 MNHEY and CDR2 SVGEGT. The CDR3 DNA reads TGTGCCAGCAGTTACCGTCAGGGCTACGAGCAGTACTTC. Its translation: CASSYRQGYEQYF.

The chain carries TRBV30 and TRBJ1-1; D unclear. The CDR3 consists of 14 residues. Germline CDR1 is GTSNPN and CDR2 is SVGIG (reference sequence). The germline V and J ends were trimmed by 0 bases and 0 bases, with 8 bases remaining between them. Here the CDR3 DNA reads TGTGCCTGGAGTGTGGCCCCCATGAACACTGAAGCTTTCTTT. Translating it yields CAWSVAPMNTEAFF.

The V gene is TRBV9, the J gene TRBJ1-4; D is possibly TRBD1 (6 bases). In germline, CDR1 is SGDLS, CDR2 YYNGEE. The CDR3 sequence is 15 residues long. Between the trimmed V and J ends, which lost 1 base and 5 bases, there was a span of 12 bases. This CDR3 is CASSVTGQTNEKLFF. In nucleotides, the CDR3 is TGTGCCAGCAGCGTAACAGGACAGACGAATGAAAAACTGTTTTTT.

The chain recombines TRBV27 with TRBJ2-5; 12 bases fit TRBD2. V lost 5 bases and J lost 4; bases outside the gene matches: 8. Per the germline V gene, CDR1 is MNHEY and CDR2 is SMNVEV (reference sequence). The CDR3 is 16 amino acids. CDR3 region: CASSPTLAGGGETQYF. For the CDR3, the DNA is TGTGCCAGCAGTCCAACACTAGCGGGAGGAGGAGAGACCCAGTACTTC.

The chain recombines TRBV5-4 with TRBJ1-2; TRBD1 aligns across 10 bases. With V trimmed by 0 bases and J by 0 bases, 2 bases remained unmatched. Germline CDR1 and CDR2: SGHNT and YYREEE (reference sequence). The CDR3 covers 16 residues. The CDR3 DNA reads TGTGCCAGCAGCTTGGGGACAGGGGGTACTAACTATGGCTACACCTTC. Encoded protein: CASSLGTGGTNYGYTF. Using reference TRBV5-4 and TRBJ1-2 for the parts outside the CDR3, the full variable domain is ETGVTQSPTHLIKTRGQQVTLRCSSQSGHNTVSWYQQALGQGPQFIFQYYREEENGRGNFPPRFSGLQFPNYSSELNVNALELDDSALYLCASSLGTGGTNYGYTFGSGTRLTVV.